Below, one T cell receptor beta chain is given with its context. This same CDR3 is encoded by further DNA sequences in the sample. TCRdb's copy holds only in-frame clones and misses some; the assay was immunoSEQ multiplex PCR. This table holds approximately 100,000 clones, about 80% found once. The entry originates in a study of blood T cell repertoires in COVID-19. Study in general: COVID-19 samples from acute and convalescent phases originated in the United States, Italy and Spain.

The sequence derives from a human donor in a cohort sampled during active COVID-19. The source material was peripheral blood.

Here the CDR3 DNA reads TGTGCCAGCAGCCCAGGCAGGGGGAACACTGAAGCTTTCTTT. It specifies CASSPGRGNTEAFF. J is TRBJ1-1 and V is TRBV7-2, with D possibly matching TRBD1 (6 bases). The CDR3 length is 14 residues. Trimming shortened V by 5 bases and J by 1 base, and 11 bases separated the two germline ends. Germline V lookup: CDR1 SGHTA, CDR2 FQGNSA.